The 25 T cell receptor beta chains reported below all come from one sample, sequenced in a study of T cells in Graves' hyperthyroidism and ophthalmopathy. Using RNA transcripts as the source, TCR beta CDR3 regions were amplified. With the HTBI primer set, the TCR CDR3 went through a first round of RT-PCR. MiXCR, run by TCRdb on the multiplex PCR reads, gives a single entry per CDR3 protein. The repertoire has 540,000 or so distinct CDR3 sequences, 15% to 18% of them found once; the top ten carry around 7.5%. The sample consisted of blood. The receptors were sampled from a woman aged 25 to 45 with Graves' hyperthyroidism.

This clonotype has a handful of counts. A read error may be the cause here, since a much bigger clone is one base away. The chain joins TRBV12-3 or TRBV12-4 to TRBJ2-7; D is unclear. The germline V and J ends were trimmed by 1 base and 5 bases, with 15 bases remaining between them. CDR3 length: 15 amino acids. CDR3 in amino acids: CASSLDPGSFDEQYF. The CDR3 nucleotides are TGTGCCAGCAGTTTAGATCCGGGTTCGTTCGACGAGCAGTACTTC.

The rearrangement uses TRBV7-2 and TRBJ2-3, with 12 bases matching TRBD2. Germline V lookup: CDR1 SGHTA, CDR2 FQGNSA. This CDR3 region has 15 residues. Trimming at V came to 3 bases and at J to 5 bases, leaving 3 bases not matched to a gene. The CDR3 protein is CASSLEGLAGDTQYF. The DNA for the CDR3 is TGTGCCAGCAGCTTGGAGGGACTAGCGGGAGATACGCAGTATTTT.

This clonotype was seen ten or more times. J is TRBJ1-5 and V is TRBV20-1; 11 positions match TRBD1. In germline, CDR1 is DFQATT, CDR2 SNEGSKA (reference sequence). V lost 5 bases to trimming and J lost 6 bases; unmatched junction nucleotides: 6. This CDR3 spans 14 amino acids. CDR3 protein: CSARGQGEAQPQHF. The CDR3 bases are TGCAGTGCTCGGGGACAGGGGGAGGCTCAGCCCCAGCATTTT.

This clonotype was counted at least ten times. The chain combines TRBV27 with TRBJ2-1; D is possibly TRBD2 (5 bases). V was clipped by 6 bases and J by 4 bases, with 13 bases between them. This CDR3 has 14 amino acids. CDR1 is MNHEY and CDR2 is SMNVEV in the germline V gene (reference sequence). CDR3 coding DNA: TGTGCCAGCAGACCCGGGATACCTTACAATGAGCAGTTCTTC. This codes for CASRPGIPYNEQFF.

This clonotype has a handful of counts. At one end the junction does not follow the germline gene, possibly because of a read error. The rearrangement uses TRBV5-1 and TRBJ2-7, with 10 nucleotides matching TRBD2. CDR1 is SGHRS and CDR2 is YFSETQ in the germline V gene. The CDR3 is 15 residues long. The CDR3 coding sequence is TGCGCCAGCAGCTCGGGGACTAGCGACTTCTACGAGCGGTACTTC. Residues: CASSSGTSDFYERYF.

This clonotype was seen repeatedly, ten times or more. The chain links TRBV12-3 or TRBV12-4 to TRBJ1-1, with 7 bases matching TRBD1. V shed 7 bases and J 5 bases; nucleotides not matched to a gene: 13. The CDR3 is made up of 15 amino acids. Here the CDR3 reads CASTNFRQGQTEAFF. DNA for the CDR3: TGTGCCAGCACCAATTTCCGACAGGGCCAGACTGAAGCTTTCTTT.

There are many counts of this clonotype. The J gene is TRBJ2-1, the V gene TRBV28; 10 nucleotides align to TRBD2. Trimming took 3 bases from V and 6 from J; bases not matched to a gene: 8. In germline, CDR1 is MDHEN, CDR2 SYDVKM. The CDR3 covers 16 residues. This CDR3 reads CASSLASGSPSNEQFF. CDR3 DNA: TGTGCCAGCAGTTTGGCTAGCGGGAGCCCCTCCAATGAGCAGTTCTTC.

This clonotype was picked up many times. This rearrangement joins TRBV20-1 to TRBJ2-5; D is undetermined. Trimming pared 3 bases from V and 3 bases from J, leaving 11 bases between. The CDR3 length is 13 residues. Per the germline V gene, CDR1 is DFQATT and CDR2 is SNEGSKA (reference sequence). The CDR3: CSASPTEEETQYF. For the CDR3, the DNA is TGCAGTGCTAGTCCCACCGAGGAAGAGACCCAGTACTTC.

Only a few counts were recorded for this clonotype. This rearrangement joins TRBV18 to TRBJ2-6; D remains ambiguous. V lost 3 bases and J 3 bases, leaving 9 bases between the germline ends. Germline V gives CDR1 KGHSH, CDR2 LQKENI. This CDR3 has 15 amino acids. CDR3 loop: CASSPVELGANVLTF. CDR3 in DNA: TGTGCCAGCTCACCGGTAGAGCTTGGGGCCAACGTCCTGACTTTC.

In its sample, this clonotype was seen many times. The chain has TRBV20-1 and TRBJ2-1; no firm D call. Per the germline V gene, CDR1 is DFQATT and CDR2 is SNEGSKA (reference sequence). The CDR3 has 16 residues. V lost 0 bases, J lost 0 bases, and 12 bases lay in between. CDR3 amino acids: CSARDLDISSYNEQFF. Here the CDR3 DNA reads TGCAGTGCTAGAGATCTCGATATAAGCTCCTACAATGAGCAGTTCTTC.

CDR3 in amino acids: CASSYTKFTSGDSSTDTQYF. Here the CDR3 DNA reads TGTGCCAGCAGTTACACCAAGTTCACTAGCGGGGACTCTAGCACAGATACGCAGTATTTT. The rearrangement uses TRBV6-6 and TRBJ2-3; 10 nucleotides match TRBD2. Germline assignment: CDR1 MNHNY and CDR2 SVGAGI (reference sequence). Trimming took 2 bases from V and 0 from J; bases not matched to a gene: 14. This CDR3 comprises 20 residues.

This clonotype has a count of ten or more. V gene TRBV27 combines with J gene TRBJ2-7; D remains ambiguous. CDR3 size: 14 residues. V lost 2 bases and J 0 bases, leaving 8 bases between the germline ends. Germline V gives CDR1 MNHEY, CDR2 SMNVEV (reference sequence). CDR3 sequence (DNA): TGTGCCAGCAGTTTAAGGTCCCCCTCCTACGAGCAGTACTTC. It is translated as CASSLRSPSYEQYF.

The chain carries TRBV4-3 and TRBJ2-3; 8 positions agree with TRBD1. CDR1 and CDR2 from the germline V gene are LGHNA and YSLEER. This CDR3 is built from 15 residues. V trimming: 4 bases; J trimming: 6 bases; junction bases outside the gene matches: 9. The DNA for the CDR3 is TGCGCCAGCAGCCTCCAGACAGGGGAAGAGGATACGCAGTATTTT. Protein product: CASSLQTGEEDTQYF.

V usage is TRBV19 and J usage is TRBJ2-1, with a tentative D call TRBD1 (5 bases). Trimming pared 4 bases from V and 4 bases from J, leaving 14 bases between. CDR3 length equals 15 residues. CDR1 LNHDA and CDR2 SQIVND come from the germline V gene (reference sequence). The CDR3 sequence is CASSKSLGPYNEQFF. In nucleotides, the CDR3 is TGTGCCAGTAGTAAGTCCTTGGGGCCTTACAATGAGCAGTTCTTC.

This sequence joins TRBV15 and TRBJ2-3; D call uncertain. The CDR3 runs 13 residues. The germline gives CDR1 LNHNV, CDR2 YYDKDF (reference sequence). V lost 4 bases to trimming and J lost 4 bases, with 9 bases between them. The CDR3 here is CATSMDPADTQYF. As DNA, the CDR3 is TGTGCCACCAGCATGGACCCCGCAGATACGCAGTATTTT.

The chain has TRBV4-2 and TRBJ2-7; 7 bases are shared with TRBD1. There are 16 residues in the CDR3. After removal of 1 base from V and 1 base from J, the junction contained 7 bases not matched to a gene. The germline CDR1 and CDR2 sequences are LGHNA and YNFKEQ. The CDR3 nucleotides are TGTGCCAGCAGCCAAGCTTTTGGACAGGCATCCTACGAGCAGTACTTC. This encodes CASSQAFGQASYEQYF.

The sample holds a few counts of this clonotype. The chain couples TRBV20-1 to TRBJ2-3; 14 nucleotides line up with TRBD2. V trimming: 6 bases; J trimming: 6 bases; junction bases outside the gene matches: 5. This CDR3 comprises 14 residues. In germline, CDR1 is DFQATT, CDR2 SNEGSKA (reference sequence). The CDR3 region has the DNA TGCAGTGCAAGGACTAGCGGGAGGCGGGATACGCAGTATTTT. Translated: CSARTSGRRDTQYF.

This clonotype came up many times. This chain links TRBV6-1 with TRBJ2-7; no clear D gene. The germline V gene has CDR1 MNHNS and CDR2 SASEGT. The CDR3 extends over 15 amino acids. V gave up 4 bases and J gave up 2 bases, with 15 bases separating them. CDR3 in amino acids: CASSAIRVRAYEQYF. The CDR3 DNA follows: TGTGCCAGCAGTGCAATCCGGGTCAGAGCCTACGAGCAGTACTTC.

J is TRBJ1-4 and V is TRBV19; D gene unclear. V was cut by 1 base and J by 7 bases, with 10 bases left in between. The CDR3 has 14 residues. From germline, CDR1 is LNHDA and CDR2 SQIVND (reference sequence). The chain's CDR3 is CASSIGGDGEKLFF. DNA for the CDR3: TGTGCCAGTAGTATAGGCGGCGATGGTGAAAAACTGTTTTTT.

This clonotype has a count of ten or more. The chain links TRBV27 to TRBJ2-5; D possibly corresponds to TRBD1 (6 bases). This CDR3 spans 14 amino acids. Between the trimmed V and J ends, which lost 2 bases and 1 base, there was a span of 8 bases. Germline CDR1 reads MNHEY; CDR2 reads SMNVEV (reference sequence). CDR3 protein: CASSLMGAQETQYF. DNA of the CDR3: TGTGCCAGCAGTTTAATGGGGGCCCAAGAGACCCAGTACTTC.

Sample share makes this clonotype large (0.1 to 1%). The chain uses TRBV6-2 or TRBV6-3 and TRBJ2-1; 9 bases fit TRBD1. The germline V gene has CDR1 MNHEY and CDR2 SVGEGT. The CDR3 sequence is 17 residues long. V shed 5 bases, J shed 5 bases, and the junction held 13 bases outside the gene matches. The CDR3 DNA reads as TGTGCCAGCAGTCACGGGACCGGGACAGGGAGGGACAATGAGCAGTTCTTC. Translated, it gives CASSHGTGTGRDNEQFF.

This clonotype has at least ten counts. This chain uses TRBV10-2 with TRBJ1-1; no definite D call. The ends were cut back, 6 bases at V and 0 bases at J, with 5 bases in the middle. This CDR3 has 12 residues. Germline V gives CDR1 WSHSY, CDR2 SAAADI. The CDR3 DNA follows: TGCGCCAGCAGGACGGTGAACACTGAAGCTTTCTTT. Its translation is CASRTVNTEAFF.

This clonotype was detected ten times or more. DNA of the CDR3: TGTGCCAGCAGTCCACCAGGGTCTTCGGGGGGCACTGAAGCTTTCTTT. This encodes CASSPPGSSGGTEAFF. The genes are TRBV12-3 or TRBV12-4 and TRBJ1-1; D may be TRBD1 (5 bases). V lost 5 bases and J lost 4, with 20 bases in between. The CDR3 sequence is 16 residues long.

This clonotype was counted at least ten times. The rearrangement joins TRBV12-3 or TRBV12-4 to TRBJ1-1; possibly TRBD1 for D (5 bases). This CDR3 spans 16 amino acids. V dropped 1 base and J dropped 2 bases, with 14 bases sitting between them. CDR3 coding DNA: TGTGCCAGCAGTTTAGGATACCAGGGTGGAAACACTGAAGCTTTCTTT. As protein: CASSLGYQGGNTEAFF.

This clonotype was counted at least ten times. The V gene is TRBV28, the J gene TRBJ2-7; the D is unclear. Trimming pared 3 bases from V and 7 bases from J, leaving 4 bases between. The CDR3 spans 10 residues. The germline gives CDR1 MDHEN, CDR2 SYDVKM. The CDR3 DNA reads as TGTGCCAGCAGTTTCCGGGAGCAGTACTTC. This encodes CASSFREQYF.